The 9 T cell receptor beta chains given below trace back to one sample, sequenced in a study of technical replicates of blood from a handful of donors. TCRdb's table, derived via immunoSEQ multiplex PCR, lists solely in-frame clones and lacks some. In the table there are under 75,000 clones, roughly 86% of which are singletons. Sequenced material: PBMCs. Receptor source: a human donor in good health. Some clones in this sample may be carry-over from other donors' samples.

The CDR3 DNA reads as TGTGCCTGGTGGGAGGTTGGTTCACCCCTCCACTTT. Translation: CAWWEVGSPLHF. V usage is TRBV30 and J usage is TRBJ1-6, with D hard to call. V lost 5 bases, J lost 9 bases, and 11 bases lay in between. The germline V gene encodes CDR1 GTSNPN and CDR2 SVGIG (reference sequence). The length of the CDR3 is 12 residues.

The chain employs TRBV2 and TRBJ2-5; 7 bases line up with TRBD1. V trimming: 5 bases; J trimming: 5 bases; junction bases outside the gene matches: 5. Germline V gives CDR1 SNHLY, CDR2 FYNNEI. The CDR3 length is 13 residues. The chain's CDR3 is CASSRQGQETQYF. The DNA of the CDR3 is TGTGCCAGCAGTAGACAGGGTCAGGAGACCCAGTACTTC.

The genes are TRBV6-1 and TRBJ2-4; 11 bases fit TRBD2. This CDR3 has 19 amino acids. CDR1 and CDR2 (germline): MNHNS, SASEGT. After removal of 4 bases from V and 0 bases from J, the junction contained 11 bases not matched to a gene. CDR3 in amino acids: CASSGVGLADMIAKNIQYF. CDR3 bases: TGTGCCAGCAGTGGAGTGGGACTAGCGGATATGATAGCCAAAAACATTCAGTACTTC.

V gene TRBV9 combines with J gene TRBJ2-7; D possibly corresponds to TRBD1 (6 bases). The length of the CDR3 is 16 residues. Germline lookup yields CDR1 SGDLS and CDR2 YYNGEE. V was shortened by 3 bases and J by 0 bases, with 16 bases between the two germline ends. The CDR3 reads CASSGGRDTRSYEQYF. The DNA of the CDR3 is TGTGCCAGCAGCGGGGGCCGGGACACTCGCTCCTACGAGCAGTACTTC.

This rearrangement joins TRBV19 to TRBJ1-5; no reliable D call. V was trimmed by 6 bases and J by 2 bases, leaving 5 bases between them. CDR3 size: 12 residues. Germline V gene lookup returns CDR1 LNHDA and CDR2 SQIVND (reference sequence). The CDR3 coding sequence is TGTGCCAGTAGAACGGGCAATCAGCCCCAGCATTTT. Amino acids: CASRTGNQPQHF.

The chain carries TRBV11-3 and TRBJ2-1; D possibly corresponds to TRBD2 (6 bases). Trimming left V 5 bases short and J 5 bases short, with 16 bases between. Germline V gives CDR1 SGHNT, CDR2 YENEEA. The CDR3 loop spans 15 amino acids. The CDR3 DNA sequence: TGTGCCAGCAGCCCCCTGGGTAGCGGAGACAATGAGCAGTTCTTC. This gives the protein CASSPLGSGDNEQFF. The variable domain in full, completed from reference TRBV11-3 and TRBJ2-1, reads EAGVVQSPRYKIIEKKQPVAFWCNPISGHNTLYWYLQNLGQGPELLIRYENEEAVDDSQLPKDRFSAERLKGVDSTLKIQPAELGDSAVYLCASSPLGSGDNEQFFGPGTRLTVL.

This chain links TRBV5-6 with TRBJ1-2; D unclear. Deletions cut 1 base from V and 8 bases from J, with 6 bases between. Germline values: CDR1 SGHDT, CDR2 YYEEEE. The CDR3 contains 11 residues. DNA for the CDR3: TGTGCCAGCAGCTTGATGGAGGGCTACACCTTC. Translation gives CASSLMEGYTF.

The chain links TRBV7-9 to TRBJ2-7, with D perhaps TRBD2 (5 bases). Germline lookup yields CDR1 SEHNR and CDR2 FQNEAQ (reference sequence). The CDR3 length is 15 residues. V lost 5 bases, J lost 4 bases, and 18 bases lay in between. The CDR3 sequence: CASSHMGVGDYEQYF. The CDR3, as DNA: TGTGCCAGCAGCCATATGGGAGTCGGGGATTACGAGCAGTACTTC.

This chain links TRBV19 with TRBJ1-6; 8 positions match TRBD1. V was pared by 4 bases and J by 7 bases, with 6 bases of the junction left unmatched. Germline V gene sequence: CDR1 LNHDA, CDR2 SQIVND (reference sequence). The CDR3 spans 15 residues. The CDR3 nucleotides read TGTGCCAGTAGTAAACAGGGGGAAAGGAATTCACCCCTCCACTTT. The encoded protein is CASSKQGERNSPLHF.